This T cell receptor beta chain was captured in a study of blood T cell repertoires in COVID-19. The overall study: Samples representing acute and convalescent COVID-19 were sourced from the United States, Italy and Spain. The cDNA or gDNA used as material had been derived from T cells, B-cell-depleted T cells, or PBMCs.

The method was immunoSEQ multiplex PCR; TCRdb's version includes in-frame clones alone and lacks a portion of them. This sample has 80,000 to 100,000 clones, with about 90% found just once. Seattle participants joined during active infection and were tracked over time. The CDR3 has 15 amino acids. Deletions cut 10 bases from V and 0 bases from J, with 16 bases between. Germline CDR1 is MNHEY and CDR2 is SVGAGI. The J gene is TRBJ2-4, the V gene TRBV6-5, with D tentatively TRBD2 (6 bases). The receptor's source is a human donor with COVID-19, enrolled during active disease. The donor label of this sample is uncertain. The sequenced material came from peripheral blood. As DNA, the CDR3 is TGTGCCATCAGGGCTAGCGAACTAGCCAAAAACATTCAGTACTTC. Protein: CAIRASELAKNIQYF.